These 19 T cell receptor beta chains originate from one sample sequenced in a study of T cell changes during pregnancy in multiple sclerosis (dated by TCRdb to about 2019). Libraries were made using the immunoSEQ multiplex PCR assay. Held by TCRdb, this immuneACCESS table contains in-frame sequences only and omits some clones. Under half of the omission traces to an unresolved V gene where checked; the cause of the rest is unknown. For this sample there are under 60,000 clones; roughly 90% appear just once. The leading ten clones occupy about 0.6% of the sample. The specimen was CD4+ T cells from peripheral blood mononuclear cells, collected after pregnancy. The receptors come from a female donor with multiple sclerosis, enrolled in a pregnancy study.

The chain uses TRBV5-1 and TRBJ2-3; 8 bases agree with TRBD2. Germline values: CDR1 SGHRS, CDR2 YFSETQ. The CDR3 consists of 15 residues. Trimming removed 0 bases from V and 6 bases from J; junction bases left unmatched: 6. DNA for the CDR3: TGCGCCAGCAGCTTGGGCGGAGCGGGGGTCGATACGCAGTATTTT. It specifies CASSLGGAGVDTQYF.

This clone was seen just once. This chain links TRBV25-1 with TRBJ2-7, with D maybe TRBD1 (5 bases). From germline, CDR1 is MGHDK and CDR2 SYGVNS. The CDR3 extends over 14 amino acids. V gave up 7 bases and J gave up 0 bases, with 13 bases separating them. The CDR3 loop reads CASKGQGSSYEQYF. CDR3 sequence (DNA): TGTGCCAGCAAAGGCCAGGGAAGCTCCTACGAGCAGTACTTC.

The chain has TRBV7-8 and TRBJ1-2; tentatively, D is TRBD1 (5 bases). This CDR3 has 15 amino acids. Deletions cut 5 bases from V and 3 bases from J, with 16 bases between. Germline V gives CDR1 SGHVS, CDR2 FQNEAQ. The DNA of the CDR3 is TGTGCCAGCAGCGAAGTGGGGGGGTTCCACTATGGCTACACCTTC. This gives the protein CASSEVGGFHYGYTF.

The V call is TRBV5-1, the J call TRBJ1-1; TRBD1 matches 11 bases. J was trimmed by 5 bases and V by 7 bases; bases with no gene match: 13. CDR3 length: 16 amino acids. Looked up from germline, CDR1 is SGHRS and CDR2 is YFSETQ. The CDR3 spells CASLRTGGTQGTEAFF. CDR3 DNA: TGCGCCAGCCTTAGGACAGGGGGCACCCAGGGGACTGAAGCTTTCTTT.

V gene TRBV7-8 combines with J gene TRBJ2-7; perhaps TRBD1 as D (6 bases). Between the trimmed V and J ends, which lost 2 bases and 2 bases, there was a span of 10 bases. The length of the CDR3 is 14 residues. Per the germline V gene, CDR1 is SGHVS and CDR2 is FQNEAQ. The CDR3 reads CASSLTRGAYEQYF. CDR3 sequence (DNA): TGTGCCAGCAGCTTAACCAGGGGTGCCTACGAGCAGTACTTC.

The chain is built from TRBV6-5 and TRBJ1-2, with D maybe TRBD1 (5 bases). The V end was cut by 2 bases, the J end by 5 bases, with 9 bases between. Germline V CDR1 and CDR2: MNHEY, SVGAGI. The CDR3 spans 13 residues. In DNA, the CDR3 is TGTGCCAGCAGTTACCGGGACTTTTATGGCTACACCTTC. Translation: CASSYRDFYGYTF.

The table lists this clone with a count of one. This chain uses TRBV6-5 with TRBJ1-3; TRBD1 matches at 7 bases. With V trimmed by 0 bases and J by 4 bases, 3 bases remained unmatched. The CDR3 loop spans 15 amino acids. Germline lookup yields CDR1 MNHEY and CDR2 SVGAGI. CDR3 protein: CASSYSPGGGNTIYF. The DNA of the CDR3 is TGTGCCAGCAGTTACTCGCCAGGGGGGGGAAACACCATATATTTT.

The chain joins TRBV30 to TRBJ1-5; TRBD1 is a possible D gene (6 bases). Germline lookup yields CDR1 GTSNPN and CDR2 SVGIG (reference sequence). V was pared by 1 base and J by 7 bases, with 17 bases between. The CDR3 sequence is 15 residues long. CDR3 bases: TGTGCCTGGAGTGCCGGCACAGGGCCAAGACAGCCCCAGCATTTT. Amino acid sequence: CAWSAGTGPRQPQHF.

This chain uses TRBV4-3 with TRBJ2-7; TRBD2 agrees at 8 bases. V was pared by 0 bases and J by 2 bases, with 6 bases of the junction left unmatched. Germline assignment: CDR1 LGHNA and CDR2 YSLEER. This CDR3 has 16 amino acids. The CDR3 coding sequence is TGCGCCAGCAGCCAAGAGCTTCGGGGGGGGACCTACGAGCAGTACTTC. Protein: CASSQELRGGTYEQYF.

The chain uses TRBV5-1 and TRBJ2-1, with 16 bases aligning to TRBD2. Trimming at V came to 0 bases and at J to 3 bases, leaving 3 bases not matched to a gene. Germline V lookup: CDR1 SGHRS, CDR2 YFSETQ. This CDR3 is 18 amino acids long. In DNA form, the CDR3 reads TGCGCCAGCAGCTTGGCGGGACTAGCGGGGGGGCACTACAATGAGCAGTTCTTC. This gives the protein CASSLAGLAGGHYNEQFF.

The chain is built from TRBV19 and TRBJ2-7; 8 bases map to TRBD2. The J segment lost 2 bases and the V segment lost 1 base, leaving 4 bases of the junction unmatched. The germline CDR1 and CDR2 sequences are LNHDA and SQIVND (reference sequence). This CDR3 spans 15 amino acids. CDR3 sequence: CASSIAAGDPYEQYF. In DNA, the CDR3 is TGTGCCAGTAGTATAGCAGCGGGGGACCCCTACGAGCAGTACTTC.

The chain is built from TRBV18 and TRBJ1-1, with TRBD1 matching over 7 bases. Germline V lookup: CDR1 KGHSH, CDR2 LQKENI. The CDR3 sequence is 14 residues long. The V segment lost 4 bases and the J segment 3 bases; nucleotides outside the gene matches: 5. The CDR3, as DNA: TGTGCCAGCTCACAGGGACAGTCATACACTGAAGCTTTCTTT. Protein: CASSQGQSYTEAFF.

The chain uses TRBV6-1 and TRBJ2-3; TRBD2 agrees at 8 bases. Per germline, CDR1 MNHNS and CDR2 SASEGT. The CDR3 sequence is 14 residues long. V dropped 11 bases and J dropped 6; count of bases not matched to a gene: 13. The CDR3 is CASSMAGGGDTQYF. The DNA of the CDR3 is TGTGCCTCGTCGATGGCGGGGGGCGGGGATACGCAGTATTTT.

This sequence joins TRBV6-5 and TRBJ1-4; tentatively, D is TRBD1 (5 bases). V lost 8 bases and J lost 6, with 16 bases in between. The CDR3 contains 14 residues. Germline CDR1 reads MNHEY; CDR2 reads SVGAGI. CDR3 sequence reads: CASRRGVDYEKLFF. CDR3 DNA sequence: TGTGCCAGCCGGCGGGGGGTTGACTATGAAAAACTGTTTTTT.

The rearrangement uses TRBV7-2 and TRBJ1-6; no clear D. Germline V lookup: CDR1 SGHTA, CDR2 FQGNSA. V was trimmed by 5 bases and J by 10 bases, leaving 12 bases between them. This CDR3 is built from 13 residues. DNA of the CDR3: TGTGCCAGCAGCCGACTGGTTAACTCACCCCTCCACTTT. This translates into CASSRLVNSPLHF.

This chain connects TRBV10-3 to TRBJ2-3, with D perhaps TRBD1 (6 bases). This CDR3 spans 13 amino acids. V was trimmed by 10 bases and J by 6 bases, leaving 17 bases between them. Looked up from germline, CDR1 is ENHRY and CDR2 is SYGVKD. CDR3 in amino acids: CASRDTGDDTQYF. The DNA of the CDR3 is TGTGCCAGTAGGGACACCGGAGATGATACGCAGTATTTT.

The rearrangement links TRBV10-3 to TRBJ1-6; perhaps TRBD1 as D (5 bases). Germline assignment: CDR1 ENHRY and CDR2 SYGVKD. V lost 3 bases and J lost 3, with 6 bases in between. The CDR3 contains 14 residues. For the CDR3, the DNA is TGTGCCATCAGTGACGACAGCTATAATTCACCCCTCCACTTT. This encodes CAISDDSYNSPLHF.

The V and J genes are TRBV7-2 and TRBJ2-1, with a possible D match to TRBD1 (5 bases). The germline V gene has CDR1 SGHTA and CDR2 FQGNSA. The V end lost 3 bases, the J end lost 4 bases, and 13 bases lay between the germline ends. The CDR3 has 15 residues. In DNA form, the CDR3 reads TGTGCCAGCAGCTTGACCAGGGCTTCATACAATGAGCAGTTCTTC. Amino acids: CASSLTRASYNEQFF.

V usage is TRBV7-9 and J usage is TRBJ2-7, with TRBD1 matching 8 bases. The CDR3 has 13 amino acids. Germline loops: CDR1 SEHNR, CDR2 FQNEAQ (reference sequence). V gave up 5 bases and J gave up 3 bases; unmatched junction bases: 3. The chain's CDR3 is CASSSDRGYEQYF. The DNA for the CDR3 is TGTGCCAGCAGCAGTGACAGGGGCTACGAGCAGTACTTC.